The T cell receptor (beta chain) under discussion was sequenced for a study of T-cell reconstitution after alpha-beta-depleted transplantation in children. Researchers prepared the TCRbeta library using unique molecular identifiers, the study reports. Each CDR3 protein is one row after TCRdb ran MiXCR on the PCR reads. The sample consists of fewer than 120,000 distinct CDR3 sequences, about 9.4% of them appearing once. Ten or more counts support this clonotype. The sample in question was PBMCs from the stem cell graft donor, obtained from the stem cell graft. This receptor was obtained from a human donor who donated a stem cell graft to a child with acute lymphoblastic leukemia.

DNA of the CDR3: TGCAGTGCCAAGGGACAGGGGTTTGGCTACACCTTC. The encoded protein is CSAKGQGFGYTF. V is TRBV20-1 and J is TRBJ1-2, with 10 bases identical to TRBD1. The trim removed 6 bases at V and 7 bases at J, leaving 5 bases unmatched. Looked up from germline, CDR1 is DFQATT and CDR2 is SNEGSKA (reference sequence). CDR3 size: 12 residues.